The sequence of this T cell receptor beta chain was determined in a study of OX40 agonist ivuxolimab in advanced cancers. Study in general: Patients receiving dose escalation had hepatocellular carcinoma, melanoma, renal cell or head and neck cancer.

This CDR3 is built from 15 residues. Study-wide points: On average, CD8+ T cells had more expanded clones than CD4+.

Produced via immunoSEQ multiplex PCR; TCRdb's table is partial and in-frame only. The sample yields some 80,000 clones, 94% seen once. Peripheral blood came from all dose cohorts at three timepoints. Notes on this clone: Its antigen remains unidentified.

The chain couples TRBV21-1 to TRBJ2-4; TRBD2, as called in the table, went unchecked against the DNA. TRBV21-1 constitutes a pseudogene. The sequences come from CD4+ or CD8+ T cells sorted from blood, collected in a trial of the OX40 agonist ivuxolimab. This clonotype was obtained from an adult with an advanced solid tumor such as melanoma, head and neck, liver or kidney cancer. The CDR3 sequence: CASSKARGTKNIQYF. In DNA form, the CDR3 reads TGTGCCAGCAGCAAAGCGCGGGGTACCAAAAACATTCAGTACTTC.